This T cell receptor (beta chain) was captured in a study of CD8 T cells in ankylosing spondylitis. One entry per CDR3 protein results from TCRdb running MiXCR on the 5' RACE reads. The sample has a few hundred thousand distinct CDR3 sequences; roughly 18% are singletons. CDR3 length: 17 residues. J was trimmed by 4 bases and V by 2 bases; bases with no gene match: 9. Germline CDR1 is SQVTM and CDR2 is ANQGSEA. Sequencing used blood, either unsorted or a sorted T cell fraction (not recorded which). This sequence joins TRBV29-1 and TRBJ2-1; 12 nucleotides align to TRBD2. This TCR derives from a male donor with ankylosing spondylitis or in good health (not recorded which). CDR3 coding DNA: TGCAGCGTTGAAACGGCTAGCGGGAGGGCCGTATACAATGAGCAGTTCTTC. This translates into CSVETASGRAVYNEQFF.